The following is a T cell receptor beta chain sequence with its context. Other DNA sequences in this specimen translate into the identical CDR3. Profiling relied on immunoSEQ multiplex PCR, and the TCRdb table lists in-frame clones only, not all of them. The sample holds tens of thousands of clones; around 86% are singletons and the top ten take roughly 2%. The data derive from a study of OX40 agonist ivuxolimab in advanced cancers. Overall study: Given to patients was ivuxolimab, an agonistic anti-OX40 (CD134) antibody. Partial responses were recorded for three patients, including one with hepatocellular carcinoma and two with cutaneous melanoma. The diagnoses of dose-escalation patients were hepatocellular carcinoma, melanoma, renal cell or head and neck cancer.

There are 15 residues in the CDR3. Germline values: CDR1 MNHNY, CDR2 SVGAGI (reference sequence). V was cut by 0 bases and J by 2 bases, with 9 bases left in between. Drawing of blood for sampling happened at baseline, at cycle 4 day 1, and at cycle 7 day 1. The TCR sequence derives from an adult with an advanced solid tumor such as melanoma, head and neck, liver or kidney cancer. This specimen consisted of CD4+ or CD8+ T cells sorted from blood, obtained in a trial of the OX40 agonist ivuxolimab. The V and J genes are TRBV6-6 and TRBJ2-3; D is perhaps TRBD2 (5 bases). For the CDR3, the DNA is TGTGCCAGCAGTTACTCGGGAGAAAACACAGATACGCAGTATTTT. Amino acids: CASSYSGENTDTQYF.